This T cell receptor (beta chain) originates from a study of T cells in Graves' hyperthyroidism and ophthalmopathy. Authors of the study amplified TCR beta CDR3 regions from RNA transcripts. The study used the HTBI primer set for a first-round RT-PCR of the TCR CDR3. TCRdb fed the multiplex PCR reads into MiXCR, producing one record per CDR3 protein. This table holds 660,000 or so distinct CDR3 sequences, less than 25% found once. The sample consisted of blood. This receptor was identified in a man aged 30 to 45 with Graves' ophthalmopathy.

CDR3 sequence reads: CASSPPLQSHLRTDTQYF. CDR3 nucleotide sequence: TGTGCCAGCTCACCACCTCTACAGTCCCACCTTAGGACAGATACGCAGTATTTT. V and J are TRBV18 and TRBJ2-3; unclear D gene. Trimming left V 0 bases short and J 3 bases short, with 19 bases between. Germline V gene sequence: CDR1 KGHSH, CDR2 LQKENI. The CDR3 length is 18 residues.